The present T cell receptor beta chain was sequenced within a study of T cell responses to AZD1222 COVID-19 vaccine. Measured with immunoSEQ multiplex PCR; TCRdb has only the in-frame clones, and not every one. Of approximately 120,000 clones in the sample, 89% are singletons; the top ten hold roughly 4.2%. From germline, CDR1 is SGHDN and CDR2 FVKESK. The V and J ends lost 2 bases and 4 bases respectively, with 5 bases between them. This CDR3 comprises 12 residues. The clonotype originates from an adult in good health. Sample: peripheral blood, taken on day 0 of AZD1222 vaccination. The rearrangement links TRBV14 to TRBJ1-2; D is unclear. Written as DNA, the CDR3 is TGTGCCAGCAGCCAAATGGGCTATGGCTACACCTTC. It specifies CASSQMGYGYTF.